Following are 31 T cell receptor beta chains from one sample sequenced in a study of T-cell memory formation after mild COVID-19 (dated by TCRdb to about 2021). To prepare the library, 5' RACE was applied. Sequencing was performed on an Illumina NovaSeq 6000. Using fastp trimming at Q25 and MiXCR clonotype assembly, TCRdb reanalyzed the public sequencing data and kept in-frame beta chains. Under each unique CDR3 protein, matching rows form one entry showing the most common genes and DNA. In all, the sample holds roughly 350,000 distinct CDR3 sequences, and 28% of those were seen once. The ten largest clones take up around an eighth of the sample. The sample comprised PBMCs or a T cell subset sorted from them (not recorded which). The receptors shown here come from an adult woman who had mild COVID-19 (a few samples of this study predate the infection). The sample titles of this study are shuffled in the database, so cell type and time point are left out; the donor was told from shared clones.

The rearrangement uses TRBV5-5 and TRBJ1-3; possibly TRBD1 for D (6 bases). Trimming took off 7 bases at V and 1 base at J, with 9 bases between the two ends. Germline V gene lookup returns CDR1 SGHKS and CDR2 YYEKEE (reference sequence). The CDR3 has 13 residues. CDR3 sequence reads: CASHRESGNTIYF. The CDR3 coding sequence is TGTGCCAGCCACAGGGAGTCTGGAAACACCATATATTTT. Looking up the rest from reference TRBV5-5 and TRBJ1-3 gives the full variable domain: DAGVTQSPTHLIKTRGQQVTLRCSPISGHKSVSWYQQVLGQGPQFIFQYYEKEERGRGNFPDRFSARQFPNYSSELNVNALLLGDSALYLCASHRESGNTIYFGEGSWLTVV.

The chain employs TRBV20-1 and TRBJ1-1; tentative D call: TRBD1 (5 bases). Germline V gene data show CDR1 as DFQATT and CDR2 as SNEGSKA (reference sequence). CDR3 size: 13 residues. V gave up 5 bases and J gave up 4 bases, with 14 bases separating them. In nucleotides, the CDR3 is TGCAGTGCTCCAAAGTTGGGGGTCACTGAAGCTTTCTTT. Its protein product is CSAPKLGVTEAFF.

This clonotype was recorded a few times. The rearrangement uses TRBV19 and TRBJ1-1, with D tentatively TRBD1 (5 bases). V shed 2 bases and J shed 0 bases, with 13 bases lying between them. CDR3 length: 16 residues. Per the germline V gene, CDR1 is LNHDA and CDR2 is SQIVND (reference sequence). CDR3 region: CASSIWGDRMNTEAFF. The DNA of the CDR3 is TGTGCCAGTAGTATATGGGGGGACCGCATGAACACTGAAGCTTTCTTT. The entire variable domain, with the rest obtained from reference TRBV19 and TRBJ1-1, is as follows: DGGITQSPKYLFRKEGQNVTLSCEQNLNHDAMYWYRQDPGQGLRLIYYSQIVNDFQKGDIAEGYSVSREKKESFPLTVTSAQKNPTAFYLCASSIWGDRMNTEAFFGQGTRLTVV.

CDR3 region: CASSLARVPETQYF. CDR3 coding DNA: TGTGCCAGCAGCTTAGCCAGGGTTCCGGAGACCCAGTACTTC. The chain uses TRBV7-9 and TRBJ2-5; tentatively, D is TRBD1 (5 bases). There are 14 residues in the CDR3. V was cut by 0 bases and J by 5 bases, with 10 bases left in between. Germline V gene lookup returns CDR1 SEHNR and CDR2 FQNEAQ (reference sequence). The whole variable domain, remainder taken from reference TRBV7-9 and TRBJ2-5, is DTGVSQNPRHKITKRGQNVTFRCDPISEHNRLYWYRQTLGQGPEFLTYFQNEAQLEKSRLLSDRFSAERPKGSFSTLEIQRTEQGDSAMYLCASSLARVPETQYFGPGTRLLVL.

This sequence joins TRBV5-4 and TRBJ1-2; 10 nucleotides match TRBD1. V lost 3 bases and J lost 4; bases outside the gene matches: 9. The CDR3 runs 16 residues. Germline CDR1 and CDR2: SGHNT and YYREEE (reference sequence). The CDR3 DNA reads TGTGCCAGCAGCTCGAAACGGACAGGGGGGCTCTATGGCTACACCTTC. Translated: CASSSKRTGGLYGYTF.

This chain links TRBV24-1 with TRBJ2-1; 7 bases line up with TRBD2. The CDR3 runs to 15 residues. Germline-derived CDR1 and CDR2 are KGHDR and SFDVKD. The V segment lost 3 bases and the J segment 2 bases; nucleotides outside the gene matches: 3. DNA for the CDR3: TGTGCCACCAGTGATCCTAGCGGAACCTACAATGAGCAGTTCTTC. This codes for CATSDPSGTYNEQFF.

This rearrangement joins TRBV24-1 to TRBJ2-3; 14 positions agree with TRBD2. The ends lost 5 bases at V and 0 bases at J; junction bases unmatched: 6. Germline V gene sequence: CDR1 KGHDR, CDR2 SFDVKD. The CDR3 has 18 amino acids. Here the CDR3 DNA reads TGTGCCACCAGTGCCCTGGGACTAGCGGGAGTCAGCACAGATACGCAGTATTTT. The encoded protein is CATSALGLAGVSTDTQYF.

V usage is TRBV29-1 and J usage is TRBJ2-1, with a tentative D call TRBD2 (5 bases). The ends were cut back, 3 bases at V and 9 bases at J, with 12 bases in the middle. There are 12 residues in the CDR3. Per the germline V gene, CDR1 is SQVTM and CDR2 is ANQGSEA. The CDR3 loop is CSVDAGQVEQFF. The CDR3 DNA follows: TGCAGCGTTGACGCGGGCCAGGTTGAGCAGTTCTTC.

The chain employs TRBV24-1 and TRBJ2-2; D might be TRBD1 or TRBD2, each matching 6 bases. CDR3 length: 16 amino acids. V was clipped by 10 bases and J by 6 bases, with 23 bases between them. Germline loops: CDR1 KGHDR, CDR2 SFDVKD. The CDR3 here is CATSGERQDISGELFF. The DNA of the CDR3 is TGTGCCACATCGGGGGAAAGACAGGATATATCCGGGGAGCTGTTTTTT.

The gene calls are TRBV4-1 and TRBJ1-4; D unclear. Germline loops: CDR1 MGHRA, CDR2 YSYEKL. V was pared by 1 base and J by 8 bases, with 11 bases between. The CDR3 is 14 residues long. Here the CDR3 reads CASSQVQAREKLFF. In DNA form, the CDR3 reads TGCGCCAGCAGCCAAGTCCAGGCCCGAGAAAAACTGTTTTTT.

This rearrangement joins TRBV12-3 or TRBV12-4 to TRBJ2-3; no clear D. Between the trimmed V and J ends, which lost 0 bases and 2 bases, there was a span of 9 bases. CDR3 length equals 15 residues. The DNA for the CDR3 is TGTGCCAGCAGTTTAGCGGGTAGAAACACAGATACGCAGTATTTT. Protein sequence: CASSLAGRNTDTQYF.

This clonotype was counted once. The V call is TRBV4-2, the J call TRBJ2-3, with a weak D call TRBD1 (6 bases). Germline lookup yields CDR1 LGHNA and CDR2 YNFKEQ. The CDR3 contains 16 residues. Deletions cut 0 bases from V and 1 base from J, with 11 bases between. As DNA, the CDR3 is TGTGCCAGCAGCCAAGATAGGGGGTGGGGCACAGATACGCAGTATTTT. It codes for CASSQDRGWGTDTQYF.

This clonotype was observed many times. The CDR3 DNA is TGTGCCAGCAGTCCCGGGGTGGGCGGCTACACCTTC. Translation: CASSPGVGGYTF. The chain has TRBV12-3 or TRBV12-4 and TRBJ1-2; D is undetermined. This CDR3 has 12 residues. V was pared by 5 bases and J by 8 bases, with 12 bases between.

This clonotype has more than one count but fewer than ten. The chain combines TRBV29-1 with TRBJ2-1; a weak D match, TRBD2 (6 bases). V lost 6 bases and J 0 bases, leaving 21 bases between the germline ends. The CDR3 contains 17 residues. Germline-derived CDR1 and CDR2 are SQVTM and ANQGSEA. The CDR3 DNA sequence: TGCAGCGTGGCTGGGGGGAAACAGGCCCTCTCCTACAATGAGCAGTTCTTC. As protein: CSVAGGKQALSYNEQFF.

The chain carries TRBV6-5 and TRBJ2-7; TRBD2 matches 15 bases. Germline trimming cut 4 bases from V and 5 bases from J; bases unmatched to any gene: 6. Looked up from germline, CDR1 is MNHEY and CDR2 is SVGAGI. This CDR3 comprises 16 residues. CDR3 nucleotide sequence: TGTGCCAGCAGTTGGACTAGCGGGAGGGCTGGGAACGAGCAGTACTTC. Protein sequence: CASSWTSGRAGNEQYF.

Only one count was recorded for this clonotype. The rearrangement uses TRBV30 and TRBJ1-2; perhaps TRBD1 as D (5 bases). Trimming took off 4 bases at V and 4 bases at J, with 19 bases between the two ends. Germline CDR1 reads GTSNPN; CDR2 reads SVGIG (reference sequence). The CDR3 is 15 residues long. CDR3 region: CAWTLESLGTYGYTF. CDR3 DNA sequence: TGTGCCTGGACCTTAGAGTCACTGGGGACCTATGGCTACACCTTC.

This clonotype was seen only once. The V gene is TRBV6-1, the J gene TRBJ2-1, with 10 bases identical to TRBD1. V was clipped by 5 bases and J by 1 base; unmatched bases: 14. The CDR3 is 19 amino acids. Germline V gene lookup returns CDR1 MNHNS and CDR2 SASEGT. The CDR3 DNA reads TGTGCCAGCAGTCCATGGGGGGACAGGGGACGAAGGTCCTACAATGAGCAGTTCTTC. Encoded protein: CASSPWGDRGRRSYNEQFF.

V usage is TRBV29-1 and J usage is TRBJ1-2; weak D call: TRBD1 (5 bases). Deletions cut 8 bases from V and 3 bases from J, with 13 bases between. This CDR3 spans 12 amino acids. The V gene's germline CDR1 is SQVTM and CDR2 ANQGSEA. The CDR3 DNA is TGCAGCTGTGAGAGGGGAGACTATGGCTACACCTTC. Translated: CSCERGDYGYTF.

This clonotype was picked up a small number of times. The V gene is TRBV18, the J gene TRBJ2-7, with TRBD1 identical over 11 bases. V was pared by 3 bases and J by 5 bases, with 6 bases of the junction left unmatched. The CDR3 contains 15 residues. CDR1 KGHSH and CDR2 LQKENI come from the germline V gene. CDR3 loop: CASSPRRDRGNEQYF. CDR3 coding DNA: TGTGCCAGCTCACCCCGCCGGGACAGGGGGAACGAGCAGTACTTC.

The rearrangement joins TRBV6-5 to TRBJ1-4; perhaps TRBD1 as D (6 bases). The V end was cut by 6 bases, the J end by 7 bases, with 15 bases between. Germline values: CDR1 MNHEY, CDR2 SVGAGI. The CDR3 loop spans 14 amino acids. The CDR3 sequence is CASRPQGKLEKLFF. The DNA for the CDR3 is TGTGCCAGCAGACCTCAGGGGAAACTTGAAAAACTGTTTTTT.

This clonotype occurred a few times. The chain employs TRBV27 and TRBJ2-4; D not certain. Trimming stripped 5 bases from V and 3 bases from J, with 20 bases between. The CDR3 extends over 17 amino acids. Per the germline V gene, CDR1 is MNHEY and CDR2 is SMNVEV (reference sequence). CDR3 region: CASSPKATGSGKNIQYF. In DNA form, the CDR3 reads TGTGCCAGCAGTCCAAAGGCGACTGGGTCGGGCAAAAACATTCAGTACTTC.

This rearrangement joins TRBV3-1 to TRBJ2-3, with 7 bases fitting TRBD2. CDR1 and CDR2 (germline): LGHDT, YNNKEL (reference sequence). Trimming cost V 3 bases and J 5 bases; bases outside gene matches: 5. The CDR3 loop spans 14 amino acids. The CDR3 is CASSHDVAGDTQYF. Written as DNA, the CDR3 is TGTGCCAGCAGCCACGATGTAGCGGGAGATACGCAGTATTTT.

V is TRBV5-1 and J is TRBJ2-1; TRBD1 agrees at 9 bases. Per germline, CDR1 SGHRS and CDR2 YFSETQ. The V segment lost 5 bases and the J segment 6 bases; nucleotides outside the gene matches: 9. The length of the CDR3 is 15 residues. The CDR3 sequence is CASSLDRGPLNEQFF. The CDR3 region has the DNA TGCGCCAGCAGTCTGGACAGGGGACCCCTCAATGAGCAGTTCTTC.

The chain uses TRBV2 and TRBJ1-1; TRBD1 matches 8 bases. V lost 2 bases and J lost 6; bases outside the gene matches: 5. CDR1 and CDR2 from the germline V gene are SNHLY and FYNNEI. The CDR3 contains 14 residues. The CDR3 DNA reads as TGTGCCAGCAGTGAATTGGACAGGGCCGCTGAAGCTTTCTTT. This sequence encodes CASSELDRAAEAFF.

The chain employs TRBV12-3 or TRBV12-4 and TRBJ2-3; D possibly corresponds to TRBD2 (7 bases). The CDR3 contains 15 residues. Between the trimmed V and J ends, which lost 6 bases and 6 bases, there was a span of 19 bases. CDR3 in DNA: TGTGCCAGCAGCAATCCCCGGGGGGCCCGCGATACGCAGTATTTT. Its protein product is CASSNPRGARDTQYF.

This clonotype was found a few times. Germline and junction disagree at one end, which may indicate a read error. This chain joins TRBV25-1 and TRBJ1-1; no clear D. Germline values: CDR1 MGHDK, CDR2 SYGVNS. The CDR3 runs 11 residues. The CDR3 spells CASSESIEAFF. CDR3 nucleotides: TGTGCCAGCAGCGAATCTATAGAAGCTTTCTTT.

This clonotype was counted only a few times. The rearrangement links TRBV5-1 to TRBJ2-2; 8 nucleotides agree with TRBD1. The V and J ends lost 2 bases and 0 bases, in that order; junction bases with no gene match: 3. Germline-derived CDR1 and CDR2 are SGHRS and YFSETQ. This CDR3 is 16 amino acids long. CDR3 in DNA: TGCGCCAGCAGCTTCCCGGACAGGGCGAACACCGGGGAGCTGTTTTTT. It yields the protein CASSFPDRANTGELFF.

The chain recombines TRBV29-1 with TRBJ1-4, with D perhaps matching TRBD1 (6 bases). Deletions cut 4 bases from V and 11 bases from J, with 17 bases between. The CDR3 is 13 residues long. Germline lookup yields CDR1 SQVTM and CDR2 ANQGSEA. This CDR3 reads CSVGNGQGSKLFF. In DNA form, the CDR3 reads TGCAGCGTTGGAAATGGGCAGGGGTCTAAACTGTTTTTT.

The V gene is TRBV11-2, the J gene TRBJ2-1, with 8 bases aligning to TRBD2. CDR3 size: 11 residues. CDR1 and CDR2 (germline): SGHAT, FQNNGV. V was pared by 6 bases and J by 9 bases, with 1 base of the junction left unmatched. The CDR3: CASRAGGEQFF. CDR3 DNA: TGTGCCAGCAGGGCGGGGGGTGAGCAGTTCTTC.

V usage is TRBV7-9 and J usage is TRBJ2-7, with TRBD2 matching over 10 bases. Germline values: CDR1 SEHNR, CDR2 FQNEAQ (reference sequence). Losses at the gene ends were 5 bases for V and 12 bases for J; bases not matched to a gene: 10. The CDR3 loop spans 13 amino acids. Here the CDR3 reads CASSPLGSGRMYF. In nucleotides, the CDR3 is TGTGCCAGCAGCCCTCTAGGTAGCGGGAGGATGTACTTC.

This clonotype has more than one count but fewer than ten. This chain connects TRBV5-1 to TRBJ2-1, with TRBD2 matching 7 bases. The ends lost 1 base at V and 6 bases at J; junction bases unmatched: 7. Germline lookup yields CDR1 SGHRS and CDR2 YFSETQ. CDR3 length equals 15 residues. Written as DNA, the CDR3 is TGCGCCAGCAGCTTGTATAGCGGGCGAGGCAATGAGCAGTTCTTC. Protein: CASSLYSGRGNEQFF.